This T cell receptor beta chain was identified during a study of blood T cell repertoires in COVID-19. Study background: T cells, B-cell-depleted T cells, or PBMCs provided the cDNA or gDNA that served as material.

Germline V CDR1 and CDR2: SGHRS, YFSETQ. V was clipped by 4 bases and J by 6 bases; unmatched bases: 5. CDR3 length: 14 amino acids. In the authors' workflow: Cell counts per sample came from amplifying reference gene primers. Profiled with immunoSEQ multiplex PCR; TCRdb holds only in-frame clones, not every one. The D gene and trimming were derived from the DNA, and the V and J assignments and clone size from that table. Of 100,000 to 150,000 clones in the sample, more than 65% were seen once. This clone was seen only once. The chain combines TRBV5-1 with TRBJ2-3; 10 bases fit TRBD1. The source of this sequence is a human donor in a cohort sampled during active COVID-19. The sequenced sample consisted of peripheral blood. This chain's CDR3 is CASSRDRGSDTQYF. The CDR3 nucleotides read TGCGCCAGCAGCCGGGACAGGGGATCCGATACGCAGTATTTT.